This T cell receptor (beta chain) was retrieved from a study of tumor-infiltrating lymphocytes in primary liver carcinoma (dated by TCRdb to 2017 to 2019). Concerning the study at large: Of the five patients, three men and two women aged 30 to 69 years, four had hepatocellular carcinoma and one had combined HCC and intrahepatic cholangiocarcinoma. Technical replicate repertoires showed high reproducibility, with mean shared-clone rates about 0.88 and correlation coefficients above 0.95. The study combined TCRbeta repertoire sequencing, expression microarrays and whole-exome sequencing across five regions of each liver tumor, with adjacent normal tissue and blood. Each sample produced roughly 3.5 to 8 million productive TCRbeta reads, and read depth showed no significant difference between tissue types. The tumors of the five patients were staged as T1-T3 N0M0, with maximum diameters ranging from 4.2 to 10 cm. A total of 35 or so specimens from 5 patients went through TCRbeta repertoire sequencing, namely 25 tumor regions, 5 adjacent noncancerous liver tissues and 5 peripheral blood samples. The research as a whole found: Repertoire overlap was higher between tumor regions (mean around 36%) than tumor-adjacent (around 17%) or tumor-blood (approximately 14%) pairs, consistent with antigen-driven expansion. Because the samples were bulk and unsorted, CD4+ and CD8+ T cell repertoires could not be compared. The top 250 clones made up a significantly larger repertoire fraction in tumors than in blood (p = 0.039). Only the TCR beta chain was sequenced, which likely underestimates true repertoire diversity because unpaired alpha chains were not captured. Only four or five patients were included in the study, and the authors note that the findings should be validated in a larger study.

Ten or more counts support this clonotype. Its antigen remains unidentified. A junction end diverges from the germline sequence, so it may reflect a read error. Starting from approximately 0.5 ug total RNA, TCRbeta-specific cDNA was produced by reverse transcription with a constant-region primer and ProtoScript II reverse transcriptase. Three nested multiplex PCR rounds, following a slightly modified ARM-PCR procedure, were used to build the TCRbeta libraries. Each of the first two PCR rounds ran for approximately 9 cycles and used multiplex TRBV1-TRBV30 forward primers together with a Cbeta reverse primer. Sample barcodes and Illumina adapters were attached in a final 25-cycle PCR using Deep VentR polymerase. Before sequencing, amplicons of 200-500 bp were gel-purified using a QIAquick gel extraction kit. TCRbeta amplicons were sequenced on an Illumina HiSeq 2500 with 250-bp paired-end reads. The published analysis was carried out like this. Reads were quality-trimmed with Trimmomatic v0.33, and paired reads were merged with FLASH v1.2.11 to recover full CDR3 sequences. V, D and J germline segments were assigned to the rearranged TCRbeta sequences using MiGEC v1.2.1b. Clonotype statistics and Shannon-Wiener diversity indices were computed with VDJtools v1.0.0. To reduce sampling bias, subsequent analyses other than the diversity analysis used only the 250 most abundant clonotypes in each sample. The public reads were reprocessed in TCRdb via fastp at Q25 and MiXCR, keeping in-frame beta chains. All rows with the same CDR3 protein become a single entry with the most common DNA and genes. The V and J calls come from TCRdb's annotation, not from the publication. In this sample the table shows more than 70,000 distinct CDR3 sequences, under 75% of which occur a single time. The leading ten clones occupy about 26% of the sample.

Without any cell sorting, total RNA and DNA were extracted together from about 19-30 mg of bulk tissue using the AllPrep DNA/RNA mini kit. Between November 2015 and early 2016, about 5 patients in China with histopathologically diagnosed primary liver carcinoma had their tumors surgically resected. Patients had chronic HBV infection and were treatment-naive at sampling. Fresh tumor and adjacent tissue pieces were bisected; one half was stored in RNAlater at -80°C, the other sent for histology. The CDR3 contains 12 residues, cysteine and phenylalanine counted. Of all the DNA, just the CDR3 is kept, 36 bases in frame from base 1. For CDR1 and CDR2, the germline V gene lists ENHRY and SYGVKD.

The TCR sequence derives from a man in his forties with primary liver carcinoma and hepatitis B virus infection. Input material: tumor-adjacent normal liver tissue. The rearrangement combines TRBV10-3 with TRBJ2-2, with TRBD2 perhaps the D gene, on 6 matching bases. Here is the DNA: TGTGCCAGCCGACAGATGGCCGGGGGGCTGTTTTTT. It encodes CASRQMAGGLFF.